This TCR beta chain was observed in a study of blood T cell repertoires in COVID-19. Participants had their cohort set by participant-reported clinical history. Cohort 3 donors were reported recovered after two negative PCRs, clearance, or symptom resolution. Study processing details: Reference gene primer amplification gave estimated nucleated cell counts. Libraries were prepared by immunoSEQ multiplex PCR; TCRdb keeps only in-frame clonotypes and omits some of them. For V, J and clone size, that table is used; D and trimming come from the DNA. The table shows 110,000 to 150,000 clones, with roughly 85% occurring only once. Germline values: CDR1 KGHDR, CDR2 SFDVKD. V lost 5 bases to trimming and J lost 2 bases, with 11 bases between them. The CDR3 runs to 14 residues.

This receptor was identified in a man aged 50-59 years who had recovered from COVID-19. The rearrangement joins TRBV24-1 to TRBJ2-5; D might be TRBD1 (6 bases). The sequenced sample consisted of PBMCs or T cells enriched from blood (not recorded which). The CDR3 coding sequence is TGTGCCACCAGTGTTGGGGGCCGGCAAGAGACCCAGTACTTC. Amino acid sequence: CATSVGGRQETQYF.